This passage covers 3 T cell receptor beta chains from one sample sequenced in a study of CD8+ T cells in alopecia areata. Using CD4, CD8alpha, NKG2D, NKG2ACE and other markers, pooled cutaneous lymph node cells were sorted. Reverse transcribed after extraction, RNA yielded cDNA as the sequencing template. The table came from immunoSEQ multiplex PCR; TCRdb's copy has only in-frame clones and leaves some out. Recorded here are more than 250,000 clones, none singletons. Sequencing used CD4+ T cells sorted from a lymph node. The receptors stem from a C3H/HeJ mouse with alopecia areata. Strain MHC haplotype: H2-k.

This clone was counted a few times. Gene names follow the mouse nomenclature. The read stops 4 residues short of the end of the CDR3; the missing end is completed from the germline J gene. The V and J genes are TRBV17 and TRBJ2-1; the D gene is possibly TRBD2 (7 bases). Germline V gives CDR1 MNHDT, CDR2 YYDKIL. V was clipped by 0 bases and J by 1 base, with 10 bases between them. The CDR3 extends over 16 amino acids. The sequenced CDR3 bases are TGTGCTAGCAGTAGAGATCGGGGGGCCAACTATGCT. This translates into CASSRDRGANYA. The complete CDR3 protein is CASSRDRGANYAEQFF.

A word on this clone: Gene names and germline refer to mouse. The read terminates 4 residues before the CDR3 end, so the remaining end is supplied by the germline J gene. This chain links TRBV5 with TRBJ2-5; maybe TRBD1 (6 bases). CDR3 length: 16 amino acids. The germline CDR1 and CDR2 sequences are LGHNA and YNLKQL (reference sequence). Trimming took 0 bases from V and 1 from J, leaving 11 bases between them. CDR3 DNA, as far as it was read: TGTGCCAGCAGCCAAGATTGGGCAGGGGACCAAGAC. Translation: CASSQDWAGDQD. The complete CDR3 sequence is CASSQDWAGDQDTQYF.

This clone was detected a few times. Gene names refer to mouse genes. The CDR3 goes on 4 residues after the read ends, and that part is filled in from the germline J gene. This CDR3 is also generated by other DNA sequences in the sample. The rearrangement uses TRBV1 and TRBJ2-2; TRBD1 matches at 10 bases. This CDR3 is built from 16 residues. Germline CDR1 and CDR2: NSQYPW and LRSPGD (reference sequence). With 1 base clipped from V and 2 bases from J, the junction kept 1 base outside the gene matches. Here the CDR3 reads CTCSAGTGGNTGQLYF. The sequenced part of the CDR3 DNA is TGCACCTGCAGTGCAGGGACAGGGGGGAACACCGGG. Together with reference TRBV1 and TRBJ2-2, the CDR3 gives the full variable domain: VTLLEQNPRWRLVPRGQAVNLRCILKNSQYPWMSWYQQDLQKQLQWLFTLRSPGDKEVKSLPGADYLATRVTDTELRLQVANMSQGRTLYCTCSAGTGGNTGQLYFGEGSKLTVL.